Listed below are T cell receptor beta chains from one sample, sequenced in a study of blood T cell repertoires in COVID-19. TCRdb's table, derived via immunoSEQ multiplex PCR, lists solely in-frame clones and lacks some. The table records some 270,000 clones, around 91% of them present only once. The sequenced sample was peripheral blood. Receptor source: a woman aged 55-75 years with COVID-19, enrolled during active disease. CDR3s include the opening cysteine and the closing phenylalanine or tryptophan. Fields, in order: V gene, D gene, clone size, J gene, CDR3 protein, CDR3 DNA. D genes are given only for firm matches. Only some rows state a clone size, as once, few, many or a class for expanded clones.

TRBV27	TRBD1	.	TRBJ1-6	CASSFQGGNSPLHF	TGTGCCAGCAGTTTTCAAGGGGGCAATTCACCCCTCCACTTT
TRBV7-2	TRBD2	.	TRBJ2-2	CASSLAQLAGGLNTGELFF	TGTGCCAGCAGCTTAGCGCAGCTAGCGGGGGGCCTTAACACCGGGGAGCTGTTTTTT
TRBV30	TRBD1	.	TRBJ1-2	CAWSGPGQGIEGYTF	TGTGCCTGGAGCGGACCGGGACAGGGGATTGAAGGCTACACCTTC
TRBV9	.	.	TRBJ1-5	CASSVGLYGNQPQHF	TGTGCCAGCAGCGTAGGTCTCTACGGCAATCAGCCCCAGCATTTT
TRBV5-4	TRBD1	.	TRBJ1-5	CASSWDRSNQPQHF	TGTGCCAGCAGTTGGGACAGGAGCAATCAGCCCCAGCATTTT
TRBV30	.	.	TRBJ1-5	CAWSTGRDQPQHF	TGTGCCTGGAGTACCGGCAGGGATCAGCCCCAGCATTTT
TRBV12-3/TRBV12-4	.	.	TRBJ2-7	CASGTGPYEQYF	TGTGCCAGCGGAACAGGACCCTACGAGCAGTACTTC
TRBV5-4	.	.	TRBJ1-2	CASSLGAKDLANYGYTF	TGTGCCAGCAGCTTGGGGGCTAAGGACTTAGCTAACTATGGCTACACCTTC
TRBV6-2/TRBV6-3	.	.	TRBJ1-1	CASSSLGARGMNTEAFF	TGTGCCAGCAGTTCCTTGGGGGCCCGGGGCATGAACACTGAAGCTTTCTTT
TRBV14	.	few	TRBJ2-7	CASSQRGPRGQYF	TGTGCCAGCAGCCAACGAGGGCCCCGGGGGCAGTACTTC
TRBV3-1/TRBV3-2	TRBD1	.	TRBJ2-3	CASSQTTGSTDTQYF	TGTGCCAGCAGCCAGACGACAGGGAGCACAGATACGCAGTATTTT
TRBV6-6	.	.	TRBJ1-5	CASTGGDTPGQPQHF	TGTGCCAGCACCGGCGGAGACACCCCGGGACAGCCCCAGCATTTT
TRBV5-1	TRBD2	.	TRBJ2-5	CASSLGGRLAGGPDLFQETQYF	TGCGCCAGCAGCTTGGGAGGAAGGTTAGCGGGGGGGCCCGACCTGTTCCAAGAGACCCAGTACTTC
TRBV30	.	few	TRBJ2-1	CAWSQNNEQFF	TGTGCCTGGAGCCAGAACAATGAGCAGTTCTTC
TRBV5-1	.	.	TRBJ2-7	CASSLGGHEQYF	TGCGCCAGCAGCTTGGGGGGGCACGAGCAGTACTTC
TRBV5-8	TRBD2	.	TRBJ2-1	CASSFYPSGDSYNEQFF	TGTGCCAGCAGCTTCTACCCTAGCGGGGACTCCTACAATGAGCAGTTCTTC
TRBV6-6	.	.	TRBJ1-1	CASSLPGNTEAFF	TGTGCCAGCAGTCTACCGGGGAACACTGAAGCTTTCTTT
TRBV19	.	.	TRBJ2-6	CASSIDSLFRANVLTF	TGTGCCAGTAGTATTGACAGCCTCTTCAGGGCCAACGTCCTGACTTTC
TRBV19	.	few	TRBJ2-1	CASSIEGSQGYNEQFF	TGTGCCAGTAGTATAGAGGGCTCACAGGGTTACAATGAGCAGTTCTTC
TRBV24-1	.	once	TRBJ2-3	CATSDTGTFSDTQYF	TGTGCCACCAGTGACACCGGGACTTTTAGCGATACGCAGTATTTT
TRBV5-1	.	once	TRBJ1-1	CASSLAGSRGTEAFF	TGCGCCAGCAGCTTGGCCGGTTCCAGAGGGACTGAAGCTTTCTTT
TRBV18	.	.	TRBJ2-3	CASSPPPRVGTDTQYF	TGTGCCAGCTCACCACCACCCAGGGTGGGAACAGATACGCAGTATTTT
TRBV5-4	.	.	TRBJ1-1	CASSSTSGGRGWATEAFF	TGTGCCAGCAGCTCTACTTCCGGGGGACGTGGTTGGGCCACTGAAGCTTTCTTT
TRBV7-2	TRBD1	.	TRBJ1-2	CASSLAPRGQGRNGYTF	TGTGCCAGCAGCTTAGCCCCTCGTGGACAGGGAAGGAATGGCTACACCTTC
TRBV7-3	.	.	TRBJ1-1	CASSLNGLRNTEAFF	TGTGCCAGCAGCTTAAATGGGCTTCGTAACACTGAAGCTTTCTTT
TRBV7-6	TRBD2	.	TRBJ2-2	CASGEGSTGELFF	TGTGCCAGCGGGGAGGGGAGCACCGGGGAGCTGTTTTTT
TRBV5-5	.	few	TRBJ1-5	CASSGMMGPSQGAQPQHF	TGTGCCAGCAGCGGAATGATGGGACCCTCACAGGGTGCTCAGCCCCAGCATTTT